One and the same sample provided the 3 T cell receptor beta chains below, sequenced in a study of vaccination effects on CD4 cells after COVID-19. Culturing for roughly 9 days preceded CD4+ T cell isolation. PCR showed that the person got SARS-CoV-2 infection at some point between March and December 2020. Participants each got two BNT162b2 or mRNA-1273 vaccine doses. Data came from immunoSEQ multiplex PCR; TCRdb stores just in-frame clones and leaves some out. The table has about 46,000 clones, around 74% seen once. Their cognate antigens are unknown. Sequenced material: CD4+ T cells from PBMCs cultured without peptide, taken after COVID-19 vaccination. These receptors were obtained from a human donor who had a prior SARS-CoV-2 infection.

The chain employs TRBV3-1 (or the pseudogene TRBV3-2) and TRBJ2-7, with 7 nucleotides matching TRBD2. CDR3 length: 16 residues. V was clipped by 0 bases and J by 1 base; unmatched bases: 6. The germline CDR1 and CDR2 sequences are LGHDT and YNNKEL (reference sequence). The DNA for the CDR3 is TGTGCCAGCAGCCAAGATGGCGGGAGAGGGTCCTACGAGCAGTACTTC. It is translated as CASSQDGGRGSYEQYF.

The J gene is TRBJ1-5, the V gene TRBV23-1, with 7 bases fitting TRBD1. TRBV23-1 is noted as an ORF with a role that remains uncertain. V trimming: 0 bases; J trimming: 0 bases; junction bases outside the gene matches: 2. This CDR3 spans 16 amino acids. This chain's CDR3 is CASSQSSGGSNQPQHF. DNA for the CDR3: TGCGCCAGCAGTCAATCGTCAGGGGGTAGCAATCAGCCCCAGCATTTT.

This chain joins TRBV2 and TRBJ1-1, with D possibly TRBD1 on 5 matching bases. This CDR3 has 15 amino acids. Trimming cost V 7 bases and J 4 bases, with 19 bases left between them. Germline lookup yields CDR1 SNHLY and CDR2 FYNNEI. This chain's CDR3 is CASTTTGIESTEAFF. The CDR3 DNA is TGTGCCAGCACAACAACAGGTATCGAGAGCACTGAAGCTTTCTTT.